Each of the 26 T cell receptor beta chains below was sequenced from the same sample in a study of T cells in tumors after PD-1 blockade. The repertoire was sequenced with immunoSEQ multiplex PCR; TCRdb's copy has only in-frame clones and lacks some. The sample gives approximately 15,000 clones, roughly 80% of which show up once; roughly 25% is in the top ten. The sequences come from PBMCs, collected after anti-PD-1 treatment. These receptor sequences come from a human donor with basal cell carcinoma.

The genes are TRBV28 and TRBJ2-5; 7 nucleotides match TRBD1. The CDR3 is made up of 15 amino acids. V dropped 5 bases and J dropped 4; count of bases not matched to a gene: 10. CDR1 MDHEN and CDR2 SYDVKM come from the germline V gene. CDR3 DNA sequence: TGTGCCAGCAGTAGTTCGACAGGGTATGGAGAGACCCAGTACTTC. Its translation is CASSSSTGYGETQYF.

V gene TRBV18 combines with J gene TRBJ1-4, with TRBD1 matching 9 bases. The junction had 5 bases not matched to a gene; V was cut back by 10 bases and J by 5 bases. The CDR3 runs 13 residues. CDR1 and CDR2 from the germline V gene are KGHSH and LQKENI. The CDR3 spells CATRTGGNEKLFF. DNA for the CDR3: TGTGCCACCAGAACAGGGGGCAATGAAAAACTGTTTTTT.

In nucleotides, the CDR3 is TGTGCCAGTAGTATAGTGAGAGGGGCGTCAAATCAGCCCCAGCATTTT. Its translation: CASSIVRGASNQPQHF. V is TRBV19 and J is TRBJ1-5, with D perhaps matching TRBD1 (5 bases). This CDR3 comprises 16 residues. Deletions cut 1 base from V and 4 bases from J, with 14 bases between. Germline loops: CDR1 LNHDA, CDR2 SQIVND (reference sequence).

This chain uses TRBV10-3 with TRBJ2-1, with TRBD1 matching over 12 bases. This CDR3 is built from 16 residues. The germline gives CDR1 ENHRY, CDR2 SYGVKD. Trimming cost V 4 bases and J 7 bases; bases outside gene matches: 8. Here the CDR3 reads CAISGGTGGGLNEQFF. The CDR3, as DNA: TGTGCCATCAGTGGGGGGACAGGGGGCGGTCTGAATGAGCAGTTCTTC.

This clone has a handful of counts. The J gene is TRBJ1-5, the V gene TRBV12-3 or TRBV12-4, with D uncertain. This CDR3 spans 13 amino acids. Trimming stripped 2 bases from V and 5 bases from J, with 7 bases between. The CDR3 is CASSLRSYQPQHF. CDR3 sequence (DNA): TGTGCCAGCAGTTTAAGGAGTTATCAGCCCCAGCATTTT.

The genes are TRBV15 and TRBJ2-5; D gene uncertain. Germline CDR1 and CDR2: LNHNV and YYDKDF (reference sequence). The CDR3 spans 15 residues. Trimming took 2 bases from V and 2 from J, leaving 12 bases between them. In DNA, the CDR3 is TGTGCCACCAGCAGACTTTTAGGAGAGCAAGAGACCCAGTACTTC. Protein: CATSRLLGEQETQYF.

The V call is TRBV12-3 or TRBV12-4, the J call TRBJ2-2; no clear D. The CDR3 runs to 13 residues. V was trimmed by 5 bases and J by 4 bases, leaving 8 bases between them. The CDR3 region has the DNA TGTGCCAGCAGTCGCCATACCACCGGGGAGCTGTTTTTT. This translates into CASSRHTTGELFF.

CDR3: CASSDRQRLTDTQYF. The DNA of the CDR3 is TGTGCCAGCAGTGATCGACAGAGACTCACAGATACGCAGTATTTT. The J gene is TRBJ2-3, the V gene TRBV6-1; TRBD1 might be the D (5 bases). The CDR3 loop spans 15 amino acids. The germline V gene encodes CDR1 MNHNS and CDR2 SASEGT. The V end was cut by 3 bases, the J end by 2 bases, with 12 bases between.

Here the CDR3 reads CASRNPGYYGYTF. DNA of the CDR3: TGTGCCAGCAGGAACCCAGGGTATTATGGCTACACCTTC. The chain has TRBV28 and TRBJ1-2, with D possibly TRBD1 on 5 matching bases. V lost 6 bases and J lost 5, with 13 bases in between. This CDR3 has 13 residues. Looked up from germline, CDR1 is MDHEN and CDR2 is SYDVKM.

The rearrangement uses TRBV23-1 and TRBJ1-2, with D perhaps TRBD1 (6 bases). TRBV23-1 is known as an ORF, though its function is uncertain. The V and J ends lost 6 bases and 0 bases respectively, with 14 bases between them. The CDR3 is made up of 15 amino acids. The CDR3 is CASSRGDRTNYGYTF. For the CDR3, the DNA is TGCGCCAGCAGCCGCGGTGACAGGACTAACTATGGCTACACCTTC.

This chain connects TRBV29-1 to TRBJ2-7, with 8 bases lining up with TRBD1. Germline-derived CDR1 and CDR2 are SQVTM and ANQGSEA. J lost 3 bases, V lost 4 bases, and 5 bases had no gene match. The CDR3 consists of 13 residues. The CDR3: CSVGRQGNYEQYF. The CDR3 DNA follows: TGCAGCGTTGGCCGACAGGGGAACTACGAGCAGTACTTC.

The chain recombines TRBV28 with TRBJ2-3; D possibly corresponds to TRBD1 (6 bases). Trimming removed 6 bases from V and 3 bases from J, with 13 bases in between. Germline loops: CDR1 MDHEN, CDR2 SYDVKM. The CDR3 has 14 residues. Here the CDR3 reads CASSAWGQTDTQYF. CDR3 DNA sequence: TGTGCCAGCAGCGCTTGGGGGCAAACAGATACGCAGTATTTT.

The V and J genes are TRBV2 and TRBJ1-1, with no clear D. Germline loops: CDR1 SNHLY, CDR2 FYNNEI. V lost 3 bases and J lost 0, with 8 bases in between. This CDR3 region has 14 residues. The CDR3 loop reads CASSEYSVNTEAFF. CDR3 in DNA: TGTGCCAGCAGTGAGTACAGCGTGAACACTGAAGCTTTCTTT.

The rearrangement joins TRBV5-1 to TRBJ2-6; 10 bases agree with TRBD1. Germline CDR1 SGHRS, CDR2 YFSETQ. Germline trimming cut 0 bases from V and 2 bases from J; bases unmatched to any gene: 2. The CDR3 has 17 residues. The DNA of the CDR3 is TGCGCCAGCAGCTTGGGACAGGGGGCGCCTGGGGCCAACGTCCTGACTTTC. Protein product: CASSLGQGAPGANVLTF.

The J gene is TRBJ2-7, the V gene TRBV30; D gene unclear. CDR1 is GTSNPN, CDR2 SVGIG, per germline (reference sequence). V was pared by 2 bases and J by 3 bases, with 11 bases between. This CDR3 is built from 13 residues. The CDR3 DNA is TGTGCCTGGAGTAGGGCACCCATCTACGAGCAGTACTTC. Protein: CAWSRAPIYEQYF.

The rearrangement links TRBV10-3 to TRBJ2-7; D call uncertain. The germline gives CDR1 ENHRY, CDR2 SYGVKD. The V gene lost 4 bases and the J gene lost 0 bases, with 10 bases spanning the gap. The CDR3 has 14 amino acids. The CDR3 is CAISVDSSSYEQYF. The CDR3 DNA is TGTGCCATCAGTGTTGACTCGAGCTCCTACGAGCAGTACTTC.

This clone was seen only a few times. This chain connects TRBV27 to TRBJ1-5; D unresolved. The ends were cut back, 3 bases at V and 7 bases at J, with 10 bases in the middle. This CDR3 spans 13 amino acids. The germline CDR1 and CDR2 sequences are MNHEY and SMNVEV (reference sequence). The CDR3, as DNA: TGTGCCAGCAGTTTGAGGGCGGAACAGCCCCAGCATTTT. It codes for CASSLRAEQPQHF.

The chain links TRBV6-6 to TRBJ1-5; a weak D match, TRBD1 (5 bases). Trimming removed 4 bases at V and 2 bases at J, with 6 bases between. CDR1 is MNHNY and CDR2 is SVGAGI in the germline V gene (reference sequence). The CDR3 totals 13 residues. CDR3: CASSWDGNQPQHF. The CDR3 coding sequence is TGTGCCAGCAGTTGGGACGGCAATCAGCCCCAGCATTTT.

V and J are TRBV30 and TRBJ1-1, with D unresolved. CDR3 length: 15 residues. Germline V gene data show CDR1 as GTSNPN and CDR2 as SVGIG (reference sequence). Trimming cost V 3 bases and J 0 bases, with 14 bases left between them. The CDR3 DNA follows: TGTGCCTGGAGGACTCGACGGGATTTGAACACTGAAGCTTTCTTT. Translated: CAWRTRRDLNTEAFF.

The rearrangement links TRBV24-1 to TRBJ2-1; 12 nucleotides match TRBD1. The CDR3 runs to 14 residues. Germline V lookup: CDR1 KGHDR, CDR2 SFDVKD. The trim removed 7 bases at V and 8 bases at J, leaving 5 bases unmatched. CDR3: CATRGTGGKDEQFF. The CDR3 DNA is TGTGCCACCAGGGGGACAGGGGGCAAAGATGAGCAGTTCTTC.

The rearrangement uses TRBV7-9 and TRBJ2-2; D call uncertain. The CDR3 is 13 residues long. Between the trimmed V and J ends, which lost 1 base and 3 bases, there was a span of 3 bases. The V gene's germline CDR1 is SEHNR and CDR2 FQNEAQ (reference sequence). Here the CDR3 DNA reads TGTGCCAGCAGCTTAGGGTACACCGGGGAGCTGTTTTTT. Amino acid sequence: CASSLGYTGELFF.

This clone has more than one count but fewer than ten. The chain recombines TRBV18 with TRBJ2-7; TRBD2 matches at 8 bases. This CDR3 is 14 amino acids long. Trimming removed 3 bases from V and 1 base from J; junction bases left unmatched: 2. Germline-derived CDR1 and CDR2 are KGHSH and LQKENI. The CDR3 is CASSPGGESYEQYF. CDR3 in DNA: TGTGCCAGCTCACCCGGGGGGGAGTCCTACGAGCAGTACTTC.

The gene calls are TRBV7-3 and TRBJ2-7; 12 bases agree with TRBD1. The CDR3 consists of 15 residues. Germline loops: CDR1 SGHTA, CDR2 FQGTGA. Trimming took 5 bases from V and 3 from J; bases not matched to a gene: 5. CDR3 sequence: CASSVGTGGFYEQYF. The CDR3 coding sequence is TGTGCCAGCAGCGTCGGGACAGGGGGCTTCTACGAGCAGTACTTC.

This chain connects TRBV15 to TRBJ2-1, with D perhaps TRBD2 (5 bases). The germline V gene has CDR1 LNHNV and CDR2 YYDKDF (reference sequence). With 4 bases removed from V and 6 bases from J, the gap between germline ends came to 13 bases. This CDR3 region has 14 residues. Here the CDR3 DNA reads TGTGCCACCAGCAAGGAGAGGGAGACCAATGAGCAGTTCTTC. Its protein is CATSKERETNEQFF.

The V gene is TRBV28, the J gene TRBJ2-5; D gene ambiguous. Germline loops: CDR1 MDHEN, CDR2 SYDVKM. The CDR3 runs to 16 residues. V was clipped by 1 base and J by 2 bases, with 14 bases between them. The CDR3 region is CASSLFLGSIQETQYF. The CDR3, as DNA: TGTGCCAGCAGTTTATTTTTAGGGTCCATACAAGAGACCCAGTACTTC.

V usage is TRBV5-4 and J usage is TRBJ1-6; 8 positions agree with TRBD1. The V segment lost 4 bases and the J segment 7 bases; nucleotides outside the gene matches: 10. CDR3 length: 16 residues. Germline V gene data show CDR1 as SGHNT and CDR2 as YYREEE (reference sequence). The chain's CDR3 is CASSPGTGAGNSPLHF. For the CDR3, the DNA is TGTGCCAGCAGCCCCGGGACAGGTGCCGGGAATTCACCCCTCCACTTT. Complete variable domain (other parts from reference TRBV5-4 and TRBJ1-6): ETGVTQSPTHLIKTRGQQVTLRCSSQSGHNTVSWYQQALGQGPQFIFQYYREEENGRGNFPPRFSGLQFPNYSSELNVNALELDDSALYLCASSPGTGAGNSPLHFGNGTRLTVT.